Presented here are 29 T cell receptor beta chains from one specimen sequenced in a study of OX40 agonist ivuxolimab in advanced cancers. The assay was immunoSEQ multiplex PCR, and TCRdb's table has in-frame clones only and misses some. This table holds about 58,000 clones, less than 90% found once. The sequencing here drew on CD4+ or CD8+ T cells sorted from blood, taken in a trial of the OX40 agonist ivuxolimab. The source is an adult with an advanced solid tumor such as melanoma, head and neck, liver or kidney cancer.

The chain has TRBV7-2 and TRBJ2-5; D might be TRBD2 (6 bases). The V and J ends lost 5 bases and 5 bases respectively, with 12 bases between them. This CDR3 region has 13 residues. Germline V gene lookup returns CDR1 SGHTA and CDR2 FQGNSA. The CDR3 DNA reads TGTGCCAGCAGCCTTCTAGCGAGGGAGACCCAGTACTTC. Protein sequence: CASSLLARETQYF. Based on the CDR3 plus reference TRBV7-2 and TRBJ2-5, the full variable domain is GAGVSQSPSNKVTEKGKDVELRCDPISGHTALYWYRQSLGQGLEFLIYFQGNSAPDKSGLPSDRFSAERTGGSVSTLTIQRTQQEDSAVYLCASSLLARETQYFGPGTRLLVL.

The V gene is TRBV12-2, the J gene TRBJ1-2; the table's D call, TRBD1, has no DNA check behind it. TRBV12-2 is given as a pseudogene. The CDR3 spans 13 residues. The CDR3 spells CASRLDRDYGYTF. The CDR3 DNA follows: TGTGCAAGTCGCTTAGACAGGGACTATGGCTACACCTTC.

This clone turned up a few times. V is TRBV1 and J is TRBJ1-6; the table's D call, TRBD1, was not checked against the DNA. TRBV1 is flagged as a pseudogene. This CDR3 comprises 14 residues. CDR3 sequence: CTSIPGTNNSPLHF. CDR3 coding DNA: TGCACCAGCATCCCCGGGACAAATAATTCACCCCTCCACTTT.

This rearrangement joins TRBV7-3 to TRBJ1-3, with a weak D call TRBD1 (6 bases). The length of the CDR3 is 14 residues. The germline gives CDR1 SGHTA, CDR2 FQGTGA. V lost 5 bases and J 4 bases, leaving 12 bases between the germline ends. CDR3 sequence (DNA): TGTGCCAGCAGCGAGCAGGGGTACGGAAACACCATATATTTT. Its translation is CASSEQGYGNTIYF.

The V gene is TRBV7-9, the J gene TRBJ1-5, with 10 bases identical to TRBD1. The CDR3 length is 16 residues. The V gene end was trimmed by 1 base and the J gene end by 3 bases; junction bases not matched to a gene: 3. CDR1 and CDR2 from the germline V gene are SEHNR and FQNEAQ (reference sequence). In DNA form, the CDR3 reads TGTGCCAGCAGCTTAGGGACAGGGGGTCCCAATCAGCCCCAGCATTTT. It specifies CASSLGTGGPNQPQHF.

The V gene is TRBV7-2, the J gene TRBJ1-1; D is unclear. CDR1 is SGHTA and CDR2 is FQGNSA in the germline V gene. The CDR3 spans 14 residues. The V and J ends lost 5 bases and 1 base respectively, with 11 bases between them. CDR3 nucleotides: TGTGCCAGCAGCCCAACCTCCGCGAACACTGAAGCTTTCTTT. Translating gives CASSPTSANTEAFF.

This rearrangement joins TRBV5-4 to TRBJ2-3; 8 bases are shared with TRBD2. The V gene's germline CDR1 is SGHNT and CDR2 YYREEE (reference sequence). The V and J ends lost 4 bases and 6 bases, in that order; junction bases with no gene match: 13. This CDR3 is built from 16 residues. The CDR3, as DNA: TGTGCCAGCAGCGCCGGGGGCCCCGGGGGGGTGGATACGCAGTATTTT. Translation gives CASSAGGPGGVDTQYF.

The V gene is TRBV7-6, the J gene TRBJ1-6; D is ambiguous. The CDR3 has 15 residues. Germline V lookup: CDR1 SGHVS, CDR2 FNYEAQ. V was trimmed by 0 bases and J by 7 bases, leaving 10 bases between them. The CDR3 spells CASSLAGDSNSPLHF. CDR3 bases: TGTGCCAGCAGCTTAGCGGGCGACTCCAATTCACCCCTCCACTTT.

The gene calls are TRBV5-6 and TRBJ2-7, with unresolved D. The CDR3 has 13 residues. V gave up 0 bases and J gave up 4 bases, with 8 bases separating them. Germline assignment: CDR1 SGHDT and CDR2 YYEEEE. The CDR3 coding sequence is TGTGCCAGCAGCTTGGATGTCGGGTACGAGCAGTACTTC. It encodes CASSLDVGYEQYF.

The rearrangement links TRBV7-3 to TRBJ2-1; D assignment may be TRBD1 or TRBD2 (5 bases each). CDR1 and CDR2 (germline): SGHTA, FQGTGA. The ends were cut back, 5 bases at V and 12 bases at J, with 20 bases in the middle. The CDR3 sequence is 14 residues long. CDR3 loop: CASSPPGTQGRQFF. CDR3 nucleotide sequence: TGTGCCAGCAGCCCCCCCGGGACCCAGGGAAGGCAGTTCTTC.

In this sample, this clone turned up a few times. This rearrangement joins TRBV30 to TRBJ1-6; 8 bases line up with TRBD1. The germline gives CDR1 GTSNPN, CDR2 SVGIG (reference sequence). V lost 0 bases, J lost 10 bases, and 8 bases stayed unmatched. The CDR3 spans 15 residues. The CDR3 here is CAWSVPGTGGSPLHF. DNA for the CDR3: TGTGCCTGGAGTGTACCTGGGACAGGCGGCTCACCCCTCCACTTT.

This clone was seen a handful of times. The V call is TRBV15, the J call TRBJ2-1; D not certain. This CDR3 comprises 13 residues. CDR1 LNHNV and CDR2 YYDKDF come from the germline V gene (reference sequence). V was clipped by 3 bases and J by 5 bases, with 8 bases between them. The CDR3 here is CATSRNINNEQFF. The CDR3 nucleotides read TGTGCCACCAGCAGGAACATTAACAATGAGCAGTTCTTC.

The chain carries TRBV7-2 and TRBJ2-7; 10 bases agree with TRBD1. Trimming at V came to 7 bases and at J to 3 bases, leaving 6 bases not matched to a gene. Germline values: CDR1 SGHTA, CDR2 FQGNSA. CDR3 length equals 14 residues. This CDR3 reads CASTTGTGDYEQYF. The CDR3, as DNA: TGTGCCAGCACCACCGGGACAGGGGACTACGAGCAGTACTTC.

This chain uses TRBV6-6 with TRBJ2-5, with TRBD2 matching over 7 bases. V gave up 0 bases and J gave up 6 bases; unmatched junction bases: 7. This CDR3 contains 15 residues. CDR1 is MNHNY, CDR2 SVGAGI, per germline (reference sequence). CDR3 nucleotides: TGTGCCAGCAGTTACTCGCGGGGGATGGACAAGACCCAGTACTTC. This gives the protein CASSYSRGMDKTQYF.

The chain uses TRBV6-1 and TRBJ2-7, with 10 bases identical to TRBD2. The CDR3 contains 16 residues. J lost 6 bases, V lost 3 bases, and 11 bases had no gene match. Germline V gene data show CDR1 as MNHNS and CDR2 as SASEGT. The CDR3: CASSEVAGGLFSEQYF. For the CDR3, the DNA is TGTGCCAGCAGTGAGGTAGCGGGGGGTTTGTTTAGCGAGCAGTACTTC.

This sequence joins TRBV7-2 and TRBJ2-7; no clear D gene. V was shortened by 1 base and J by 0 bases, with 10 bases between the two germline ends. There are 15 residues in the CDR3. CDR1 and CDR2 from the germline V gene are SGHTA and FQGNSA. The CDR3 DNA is TGTGCCAGCAGCTTAGGGTGGACCTCCTCCTACGAGCAGTACTTC. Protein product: CASSLGWTSSYEQYF.

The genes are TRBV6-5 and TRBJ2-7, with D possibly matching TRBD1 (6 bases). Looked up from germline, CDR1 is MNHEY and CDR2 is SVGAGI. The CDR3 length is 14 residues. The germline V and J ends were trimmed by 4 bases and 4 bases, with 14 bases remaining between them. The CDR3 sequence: CASSWQGKKYEQYF. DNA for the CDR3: TGTGCCAGCAGTTGGCAGGGGAAGAAATACGAGCAGTACTTC.

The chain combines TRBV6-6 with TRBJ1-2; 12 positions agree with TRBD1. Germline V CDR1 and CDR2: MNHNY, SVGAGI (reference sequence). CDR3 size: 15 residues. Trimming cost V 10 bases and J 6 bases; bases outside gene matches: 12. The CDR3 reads CATKTPGTGGDGYTF. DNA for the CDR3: TGTGCCACTAAAACGCCCGGGACAGGGGGCGATGGCTACACCTTC.

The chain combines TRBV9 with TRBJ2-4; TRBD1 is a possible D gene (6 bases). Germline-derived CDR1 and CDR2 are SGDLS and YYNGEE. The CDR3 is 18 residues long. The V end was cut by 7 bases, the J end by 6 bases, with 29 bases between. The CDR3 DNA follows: TGTGCCAGCCCTAACATCCGGGACATTTGCCCGGAAGGAAACATTCAGTACTTC. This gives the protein CASPNIRDICPEGNIQYF.

In DNA form, the CDR3 reads TGCGCCAGCAGGGTGACTCCTACTAGCACAGATACGCAGTATTTT. It yields the protein CASRVTPTSTDTQYF. This chain connects TRBV5-1 to TRBJ2-3, with D uncertain. The CDR3 has 15 amino acids. Germline V CDR1 and CDR2: SGHRS, YFSETQ. Trimming took 5 bases from V and 0 from J, leaving 13 bases between them.

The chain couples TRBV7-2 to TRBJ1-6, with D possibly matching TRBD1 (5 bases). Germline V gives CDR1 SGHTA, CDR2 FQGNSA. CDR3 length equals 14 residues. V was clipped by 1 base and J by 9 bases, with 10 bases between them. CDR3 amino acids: CASSLGTSGSPLHF. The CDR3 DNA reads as TGTGCCAGCAGCTTAGGGACATCGGGTTCACCCCTCCACTTT.

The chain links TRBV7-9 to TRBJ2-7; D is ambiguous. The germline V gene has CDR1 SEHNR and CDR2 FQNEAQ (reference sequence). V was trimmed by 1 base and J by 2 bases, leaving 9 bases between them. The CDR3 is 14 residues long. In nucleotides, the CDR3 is TGTGCCAGCAGCTTAGTACTGGGTACCTACGAGCAGTACTTC. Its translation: CASSLVLGTYEQYF.

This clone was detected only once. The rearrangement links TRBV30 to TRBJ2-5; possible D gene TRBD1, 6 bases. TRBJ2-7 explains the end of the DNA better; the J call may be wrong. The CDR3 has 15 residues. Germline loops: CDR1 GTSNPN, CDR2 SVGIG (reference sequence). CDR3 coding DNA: TGTGCCTGGAGCCCCCGGACAGCCTCTTGGGGCGAGCAGTACTTC. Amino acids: CAWSPRTASWGEQYF.

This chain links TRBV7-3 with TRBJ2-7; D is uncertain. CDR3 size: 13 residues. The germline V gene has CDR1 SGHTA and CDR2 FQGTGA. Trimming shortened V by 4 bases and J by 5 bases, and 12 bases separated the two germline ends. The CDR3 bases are TGTGCCAGCAGCTCCCGACGGTACGACGAGCAGTACTTC. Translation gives CASSSRRYDEQYF.

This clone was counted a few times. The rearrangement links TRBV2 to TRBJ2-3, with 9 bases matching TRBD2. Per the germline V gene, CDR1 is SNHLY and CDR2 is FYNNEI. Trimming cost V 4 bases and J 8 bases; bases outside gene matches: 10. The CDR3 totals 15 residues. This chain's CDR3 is CASSAGGGAGGTQYF. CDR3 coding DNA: TGTGCCAGCAGTGCGGGCGGGGGGGCCGGTGGTACGCAGTATTTT.

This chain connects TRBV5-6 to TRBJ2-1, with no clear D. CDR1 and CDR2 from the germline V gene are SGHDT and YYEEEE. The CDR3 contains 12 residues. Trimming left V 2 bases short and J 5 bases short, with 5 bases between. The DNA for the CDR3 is TGTGCCAGCAGCTTTTTGGACAATGAGCAGTTCTTC. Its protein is CASSFLDNEQFF.

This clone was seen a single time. The CDR3 DNA reads as TGTGCCATCAGTTATTCCGGGACTAGCGGGGTCTACAATGAGCAGTTCTTC. Encoded protein: CAISYSGTSGVYNEQFF. This chain connects TRBV10-3 to TRBJ2-1, with 13 bases aligning to TRBD2. The CDR3 covers 17 residues. The V and J ends lost 5 bases and 3 bases, in that order; junction bases with no gene match: 7. Per germline, CDR1 ENHRY and CDR2 SYGVKD.

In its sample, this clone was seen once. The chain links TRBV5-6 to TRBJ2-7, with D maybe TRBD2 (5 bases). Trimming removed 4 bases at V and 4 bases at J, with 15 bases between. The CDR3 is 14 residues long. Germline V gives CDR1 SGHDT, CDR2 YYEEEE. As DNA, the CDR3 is TGTGCCAGCAGCCTCGGGCCTAGCAGTTACGAGCAGTACTTC. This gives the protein CASSLGPSSYEQYF.

CDR3 in DNA: TGTGCCAGCAGCTACAAAGAGACCCAGTACTTC. It translates to CASSYKETQYF. V usage is TRBV7-2 and J usage is TRBJ2-5; D not certain. This CDR3 region has 11 residues. Trimming cost V 4 bases and J 3 bases, with 3 bases left between them. Germline lookup yields CDR1 SGHTA and CDR2 FQGNSA.